Below, 5 T cell receptor beta chains from the same sample are listed, as sequenced in a study of T-cell reconstitution after alpha-beta-depleted transplantation in children. For TCRbeta, the library was prepared with unique molecular identifiers. One entry per CDR3 protein, called by TCRdb with MiXCR from the PCR reads. The sample comprises 500,000 to 600,000 distinct CDR3 sequences, 25% to 30% of which are singletons, and around a third rests with the top ten. Sequences were derived from PBMCs, sampled before TCRalphabeta/CD19-depleted stem cell transplant. These receptors all stem from a boy in the first two years of life with Wiskott-Aldrich syndrome, due to receive a stem cell transplant.

This chain links TRBV10-3 with TRBJ2-1; 9 nucleotides align to TRBD1. In germline, CDR1 is ENHRY, CDR2 SYGVKD. The CDR3 covers 17 residues. The V and J ends lost 2 bases and 6 bases, in that order; junction bases with no gene match: 11. In DNA, the CDR3 is TGTGCCATCAGTGAGGGGGACAGGGTAAGACGAGGCAATGAGCAGTTCTTC. Amino acids: CAISEGDRVRRGNEQFF.

This clonotype was seen more than once but under ten times. The V call is TRBV11-2, the J call TRBJ2-1, with 7 nucleotides matching TRBD2. The V gene end was trimmed by 0 bases and the J gene end by 15 bases; junction bases not matched to a gene: 11. The CDR3 contains 14 residues. The germline V gene has CDR1 SGHAT and CDR2 FQNNGV. Here the CDR3 reads CASSLEAGVTGRFF. DNA of the CDR3: TGTGCCAGCAGCTTAGAGGCGGGAGTAACTGGAAGGTTCTTC.

This clonotype was counted a few times. This chain links TRBV6-5 with TRBJ2-6, with D perhaps matching TRBD2 (5 bases). V was shortened by 2 bases and J by 2 bases, with 7 bases between the two germline ends. The CDR3 totals 15 residues. CDR1 and CDR2 (germline): MNHEY, SVGAGI. In nucleotides, the CDR3 is TGTGCCAGCAGTTACCAGGAGGCTGGGGCCAACGTCCTGACTTTC. This encodes CASSYQEAGANVLTF.

The chain is built from TRBV3-1 and TRBJ2-5; tentatively, D is TRBD2 (6 bases). The germline V gene has CDR1 LGHDT and CDR2 YNNKEL (reference sequence). The CDR3 loop spans 14 amino acids. V was shortened by 4 bases and J by 5 bases, with 14 bases between the two germline ends. The CDR3 is CASSRPGLPETQYF. Written as DNA, the CDR3 is TGTGCCAGCAGCCGACCGGGACTCCCGGAGACCCAGTACTTC.

This sequence joins TRBV2 and TRBJ2-1, with D possibly TRBD1 on 5 matching bases. Trimming removed 4 bases at V and 2 bases at J, with 9 bases between. Germline V gene sequence: CDR1 SNHLY, CDR2 FYNNEI. The CDR3 runs to 14 residues. CDR3: CASSAGRAYNEQFF. The DNA of the CDR3 is TGTGCCAGCAGTGCGGGCAGGGCCTACAATGAGCAGTTCTTC.